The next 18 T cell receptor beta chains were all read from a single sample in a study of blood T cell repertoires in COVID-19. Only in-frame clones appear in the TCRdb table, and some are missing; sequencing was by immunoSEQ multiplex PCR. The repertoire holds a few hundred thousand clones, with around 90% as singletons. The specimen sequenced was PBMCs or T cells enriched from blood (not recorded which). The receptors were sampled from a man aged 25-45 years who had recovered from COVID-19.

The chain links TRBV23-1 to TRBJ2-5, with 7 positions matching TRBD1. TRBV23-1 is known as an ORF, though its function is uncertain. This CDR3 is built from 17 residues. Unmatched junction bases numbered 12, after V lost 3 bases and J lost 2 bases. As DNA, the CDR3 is TGCGCCAGCAGTCATCGTGCGTCACCGGGACAGCAAGAGACCCAGTACTTC. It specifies CASSHRASPGQQETQYF.

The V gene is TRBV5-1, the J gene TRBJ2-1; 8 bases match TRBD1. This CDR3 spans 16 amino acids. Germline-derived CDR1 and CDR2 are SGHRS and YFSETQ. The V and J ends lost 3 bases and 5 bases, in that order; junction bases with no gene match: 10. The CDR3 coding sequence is TGCGCCAGCAGCTCTGGTTTGGGGACAGGTCACAATGAGCAGTTCTTC. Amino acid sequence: CASSSGLGTGHNEQFF.

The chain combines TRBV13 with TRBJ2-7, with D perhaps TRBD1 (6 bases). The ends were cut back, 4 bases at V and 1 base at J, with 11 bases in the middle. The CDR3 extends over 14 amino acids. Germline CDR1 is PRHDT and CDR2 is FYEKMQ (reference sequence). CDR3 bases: TGTGCCAGCAGCTCTTGGACAGCATCCTACGAGCAGTACTTC. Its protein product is CASSSWTASYEQYF.

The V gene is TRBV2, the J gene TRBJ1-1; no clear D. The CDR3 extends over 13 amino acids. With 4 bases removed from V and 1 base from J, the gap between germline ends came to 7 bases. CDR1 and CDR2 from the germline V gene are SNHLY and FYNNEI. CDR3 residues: CASSVTRNTEAFF. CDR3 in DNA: TGTGCCAGCAGTGTAACAAGGAACACTGAAGCTTTCTTT.

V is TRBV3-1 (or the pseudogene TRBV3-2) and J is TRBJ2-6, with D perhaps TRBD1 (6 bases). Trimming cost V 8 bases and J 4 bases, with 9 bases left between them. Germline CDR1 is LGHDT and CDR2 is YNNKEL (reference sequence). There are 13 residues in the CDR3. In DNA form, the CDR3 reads TGTGCCAGCGGGGGCTCCGGGGCCAACGTCCTGACTTTC. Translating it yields CASGGSGANVLTF.

The CDR3 reads CASSQDVVSQKLFF. The CDR3 nucleotides read TGCGCCAGCAGCCAAGATGTTGTGAGTCAAAAACTGTTTTTT. V gene TRBV4-1 combines with J gene TRBJ1-4; unclear D gene. CDR3 length: 14 amino acids. Trimming shortened V by 0 bases and J by 9 bases, and 11 bases separated the two germline ends. Germline-derived CDR1 and CDR2 are MGHRA and YSYEKL.

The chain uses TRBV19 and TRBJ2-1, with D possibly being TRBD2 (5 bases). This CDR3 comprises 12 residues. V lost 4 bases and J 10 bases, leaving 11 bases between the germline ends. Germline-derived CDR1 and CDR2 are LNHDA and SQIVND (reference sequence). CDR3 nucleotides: TGTGCCAGTAGTAGAGGTCGGGAAGAGCAGTTCTTC. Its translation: CASSRGREEQFF.

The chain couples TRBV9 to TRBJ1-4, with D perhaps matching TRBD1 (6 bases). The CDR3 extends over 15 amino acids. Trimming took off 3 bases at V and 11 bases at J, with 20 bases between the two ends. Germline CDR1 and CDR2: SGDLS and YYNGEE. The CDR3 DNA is TGTGCCAGCAGCGCCGGGACACTTAATGGGGAGAAACTGTTTTTT. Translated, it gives CASSAGTLNGEKLFF.

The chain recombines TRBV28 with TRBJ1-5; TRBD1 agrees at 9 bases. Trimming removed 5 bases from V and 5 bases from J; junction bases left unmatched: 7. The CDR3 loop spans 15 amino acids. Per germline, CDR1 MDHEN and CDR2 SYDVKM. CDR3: CASSIGTGWDQPQHF. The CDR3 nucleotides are TGTGCCAGCAGTATCGGGACAGGGTGGGATCAGCCCCAGCATTTT.

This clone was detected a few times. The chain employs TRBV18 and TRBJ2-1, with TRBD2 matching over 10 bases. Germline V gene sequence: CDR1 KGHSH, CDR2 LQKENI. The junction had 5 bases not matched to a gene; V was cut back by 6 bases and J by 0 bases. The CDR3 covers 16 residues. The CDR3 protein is CASSSKRGGSYNEQFF. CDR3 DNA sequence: TGTGCCAGCTCGTCGAAGCGGGGGGGCTCCTACAATGAGCAGTTCTTC.

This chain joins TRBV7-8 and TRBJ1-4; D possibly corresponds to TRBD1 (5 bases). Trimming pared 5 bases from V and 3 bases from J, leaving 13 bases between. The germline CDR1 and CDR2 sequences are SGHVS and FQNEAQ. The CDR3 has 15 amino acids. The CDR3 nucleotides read TGTGCCAGCAGCCCCAGGGCCTTATCTAATGAAAAACTGTTTTTT. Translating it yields CASSPRALSNEKLFF.

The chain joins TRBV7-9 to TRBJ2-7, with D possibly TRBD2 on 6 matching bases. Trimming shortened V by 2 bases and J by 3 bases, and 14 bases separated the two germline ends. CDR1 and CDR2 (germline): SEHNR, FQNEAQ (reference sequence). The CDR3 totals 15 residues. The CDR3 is CASSLPLEGGYEQYF. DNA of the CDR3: TGTGCCAGCAGCTTACCTCTGGAGGGTGGCTACGAGCAGTACTTC.

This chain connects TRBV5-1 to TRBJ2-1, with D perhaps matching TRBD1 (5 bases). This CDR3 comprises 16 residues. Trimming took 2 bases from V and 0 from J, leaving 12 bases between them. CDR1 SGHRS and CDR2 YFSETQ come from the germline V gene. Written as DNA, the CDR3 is TGCGCCAGCAGCTTCGGACACATGAGCTCCTACAATGAGCAGTTCTTC. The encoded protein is CASSFGHMSSYNEQFF.

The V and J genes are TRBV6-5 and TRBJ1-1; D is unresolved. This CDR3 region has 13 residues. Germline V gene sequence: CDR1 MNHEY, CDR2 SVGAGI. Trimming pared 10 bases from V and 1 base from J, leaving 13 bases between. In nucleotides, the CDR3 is TGTGCCACCGGCAGACACAAGAACACTGAAGCTTTCTTT. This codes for CATGRHKNTEAFF.

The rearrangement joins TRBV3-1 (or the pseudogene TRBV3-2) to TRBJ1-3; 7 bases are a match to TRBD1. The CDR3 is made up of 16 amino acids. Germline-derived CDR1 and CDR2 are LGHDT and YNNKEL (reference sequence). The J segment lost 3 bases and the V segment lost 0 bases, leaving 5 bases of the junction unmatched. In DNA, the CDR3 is TGTGCCAGCAGCCAAGATCCCCCAGGGGGTGGAAACACCATATATTTT. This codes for CASSQDPPGGGNTIYF.

The CDR3 here is CASSPVPTGTNEKLFF. DNA of the CDR3: TGTGCCAGCAGTCCTGTACCGACAGGGACTAATGAAAAACTGTTTTTT. J is TRBJ1-4 and V is TRBV27; the match to TRBD1 covers 7 bases. V dropped 5 bases and J dropped 2; count of bases not matched to a gene: 8. Germline CDR1 reads MNHEY; CDR2 reads SMNVEV (reference sequence). CDR3 length: 16 amino acids.

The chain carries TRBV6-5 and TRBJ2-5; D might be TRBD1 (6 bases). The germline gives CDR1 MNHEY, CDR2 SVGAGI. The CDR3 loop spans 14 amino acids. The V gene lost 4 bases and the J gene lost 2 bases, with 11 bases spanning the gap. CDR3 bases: TGTGCCAGCAGTTCGACAGGAGCACAAGAGACCCAGTACTTC. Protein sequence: CASSSTGAQETQYF.

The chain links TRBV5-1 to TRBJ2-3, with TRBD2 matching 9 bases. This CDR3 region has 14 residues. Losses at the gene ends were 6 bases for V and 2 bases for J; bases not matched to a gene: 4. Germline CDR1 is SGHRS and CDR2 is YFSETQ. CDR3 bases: TGCGCCAGCACCGCTAGCGGGGACACAGATACGCAGTATTTT. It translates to CASTASGDTDTQYF. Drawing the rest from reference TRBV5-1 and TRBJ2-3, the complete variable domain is KAGVTQTPRYLIKTRGQQVTLSCSPISGHRSVSWYQQTPGQGLQFLFEYFSETQRNKGNFPGRFSGRQFSNSRSEMNVSTLELGDSALYLCASTASGDTDTQYFGPGTRLTVL.